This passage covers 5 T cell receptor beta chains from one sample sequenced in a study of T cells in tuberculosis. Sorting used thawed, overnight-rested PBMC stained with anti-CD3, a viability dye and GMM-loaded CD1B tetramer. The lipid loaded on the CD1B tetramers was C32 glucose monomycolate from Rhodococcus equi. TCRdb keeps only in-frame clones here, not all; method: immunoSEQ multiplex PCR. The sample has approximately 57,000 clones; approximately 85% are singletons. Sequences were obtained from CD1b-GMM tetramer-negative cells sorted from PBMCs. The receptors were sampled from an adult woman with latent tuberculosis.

DNA of the CDR3: TGTGCCAGCAGCTACAAGACACAGAATTCACCCCTCCACTTT. This gives the protein CASSYKTQNSPLHF. The J gene is TRBJ1-6, the V gene TRBV7-2, with D unclear. V was shortened by 4 bases and J by 7 bases, with 11 bases between the two germline ends. This CDR3 is built from 14 residues. Germline V gene sequence: CDR1 SGHTA, CDR2 FQGNSA.

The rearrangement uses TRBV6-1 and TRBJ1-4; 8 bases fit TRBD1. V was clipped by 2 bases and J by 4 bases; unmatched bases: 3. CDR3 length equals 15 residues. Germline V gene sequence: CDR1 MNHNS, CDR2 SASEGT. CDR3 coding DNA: TGTGCCAGCAGTGAAAGGACAGGGAATAATGAAAAACTGTTTTTT. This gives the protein CASSERTGNNEKLFF.

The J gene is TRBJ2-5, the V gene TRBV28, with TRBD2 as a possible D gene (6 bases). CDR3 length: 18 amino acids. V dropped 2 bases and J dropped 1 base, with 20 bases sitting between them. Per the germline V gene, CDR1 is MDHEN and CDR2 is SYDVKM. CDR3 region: CASSLRRSGDGSQETQYF. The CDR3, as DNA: TGTGCCAGCAGTTTACGGAGATCGGGGGACGGCTCCCAAGAGACCCAGTACTTC.

The CDR3 loop is CASSRGTERFYEQYF. CDR3 nucleotides: TGCGCCAGCAGCCGCGGGACAGAGAGATTCTACGAGCAGTACTTC. This chain joins TRBV5-1 and TRBJ2-7, with D maybe TRBD1 (7 bases). CDR1 is SGHRS, CDR2 YFSETQ, per germline. V lost 4 bases, J lost 3 bases, and 17 bases lay in between. CDR3 length equals 15 residues. The whole variable domain, filled in from reference TRBV5-1 and TRBJ2-7, reads KAGVTQTPRYLIKTRGQQVTLSCSPISGHRSVSWYQQTPGQGLQFLFEYFSETQRNKGNFPGRFSGRQFSNSRSEMNVSTLELGDSALYLCASSRGTERFYEQYFGPGTRLTVT.

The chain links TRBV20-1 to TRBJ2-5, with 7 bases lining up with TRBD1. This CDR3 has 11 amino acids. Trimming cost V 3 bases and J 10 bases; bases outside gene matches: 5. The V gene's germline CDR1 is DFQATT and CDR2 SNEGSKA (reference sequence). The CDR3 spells CSASTGVDQYF. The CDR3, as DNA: TGCAGTGCTAGTACAGGGGTTGACCAGTACTTC.